These 10 T cell receptor beta chains share one sample of origin, sequenced in a study of shared clonotypes between healthy human individuals. The naive CD8 population came from CD45RO-negative cells selected for CCR7, without terminally differentiated effector memory CD45RA+ cells. Libraries were prepared by immunoSEQ multiplex PCR; TCRdb keeps only in-frame clonotypes and omits some of them. The data hold fewer than 700,000 clones, with around 95% observed a single time. Sequencing input: naive CD8+ T cells sorted from blood. These receptors originate from a woman aged 30 to 39 in good health.

The chain combines TRBV7-8 with TRBJ2-7; a possible D gene is TRBD2 (6 bases). With 4 bases removed from V and 3 bases from J, the gap between germline ends came to 16 bases. This CDR3 is 15 amino acids long. Germline CDR1 SGHVS, CDR2 FQNEAQ. CDR3 coding DNA: TGTGCCAGCAGCTCGGAGACTAGAACGGACTACGAGCAGTACTTC. It codes for CASSSETRTDYEQYF. The full variable domain, with the rest looked up from reference TRBV7-8 and TRBJ2-7, is GAGVSQSPRYKVAKRGQDVALRCDPISGHVSLFWYQQALGQGPEFLTYFQNEAQLDKSGLPSDRFFAERPEGSVSTLKIQRTQQEDSAVYLCASSSETRTDYEQYFGPGTRLTVT.

V usage is TRBV7-6 and J usage is TRBJ2-5; tentatively, D is TRBD1 (6 bases). The CDR3 runs 15 residues. Trimming stripped 5 bases from V and 4 bases from J, with 17 bases between. Germline CDR1 SGHVS, CDR2 FNYEAQ. The CDR3 DNA sequence: TGTGCCAGCAGCCAGGCTAGGGCGACAGGAGAGACCCAGTACTTC. Protein product: CASSQARATGETQYF.

The chain joins TRBV27 to TRBJ1-1; 9 bases are shared with TRBD1. The length of the CDR3 is 12 residues. Germline-derived CDR1 and CDR2 are MNHEY and SMNVEV (reference sequence). V lost 8 bases and J lost 6; bases outside the gene matches: 4. CDR3 loop: CASSDRGPEAFF. In DNA, the CDR3 is TGTGCCAGCTCGGACAGGGGTCCTGAAGCTTTCTTT.

This clone appeared once. V usage is TRBV28 and J usage is TRBJ1-5; no clear D. V was shortened by 3 bases and J by 2 bases, with 8 bases between the two germline ends. Per germline, CDR1 MDHEN and CDR2 SYDVKM. This CDR3 is 14 amino acids long. The CDR3 sequence is CASSFLSGNQPQHF. CDR3 coding DNA: TGTGCCAGCAGTTTTCTATCGGGCAATCAGCCCCAGCATTTT.

The genes are TRBV5-4 and TRBJ2-7; 8 nucleotides align to TRBD2. The CDR3 extends over 14 amino acids. Germline lookup yields CDR1 SGHNT and CDR2 YYREEE (reference sequence). Trimming at V came to 3 bases and at J to 3 bases, leaving 5 bases not matched to a gene. The CDR3 DNA reads TGTGCCAGCAGCTGGGGCGGGACTAGCTACGAGCAGTACTTC. It is translated as CASSWGGTSYEQYF.

This chain links TRBV5-3 with TRBJ2-7; D not resolved. TRBV5-3 qualifies as an ORF whose function is uncertain. V was cut by 2 bases and J by 5 bases, with 11 bases left in between. CDR3 length: 13 amino acids. The CDR3 DNA reads TGTGCCAGAAGCTTCCTCTCACCGGACGAGCAGTACTTC. Translated, it gives CARSFLSPDEQYF.

CDR3 nucleotides: TGTGCCAGCAGCCCGCACAGGGGTCGGAATGAAAAACTGTTTTTT. This encodes CASSPHRGRNEKLFF. The rearrangement joins TRBV7-6 to TRBJ1-4; 7 bases are a match to TRBD1. The length of the CDR3 is 15 residues. Unmatched junction bases numbered 8, after V lost 5 bases and J lost 5 bases. Germline CDR1 is SGHVS and CDR2 is FNYEAQ.

This clone was detected only a few times. The CDR3 region is CASSRPGQPREAQHF. CDR3 nucleotides: TGCGCCAGCAGCCGACCGGGACAGCCAAGAGAGGCCCAGCATTTT. This rearrangement joins TRBV4-1 to TRBJ1-5; the match to TRBD1 covers 7 bases. CDR3 size: 15 residues. CDR1 and CDR2 (germline): MGHRA, YSYEKL. The J segment lost 11 bases and the V segment lost 4 bases, leaving 14 bases of the junction unmatched.

The V call is TRBV4-2, the J call TRBJ2-7, with 10 positions matching TRBD2. Germline V lookup: CDR1 LGHNA, CDR2 YNFKEQ. The CDR3 loop spans 16 amino acids. V dropped 3 bases and J dropped 5; count of bases not matched to a gene: 10. The CDR3 region is CASSQGSGRPPHEQYF. In DNA form, the CDR3 reads TGTGCCAGCAGCCAGGGTAGCGGGAGGCCCCCCCACGAGCAGTACTTC.

The J gene is TRBJ2-7, the V gene TRBV11-2; 8 bases agree with TRBD1. The CDR3 loop spans 13 amino acids. Germline CDR1 is SGHAT and CDR2 is FQNNGV. V lost 0 bases to trimming and J lost 7 bases; unmatched junction nucleotides: 2. Here the CDR3 reads CASSLERDREQYF. For the CDR3, the DNA is TGTGCCAGCAGCTTAGAAAGGGACAGGGAGCAGTACTTC.